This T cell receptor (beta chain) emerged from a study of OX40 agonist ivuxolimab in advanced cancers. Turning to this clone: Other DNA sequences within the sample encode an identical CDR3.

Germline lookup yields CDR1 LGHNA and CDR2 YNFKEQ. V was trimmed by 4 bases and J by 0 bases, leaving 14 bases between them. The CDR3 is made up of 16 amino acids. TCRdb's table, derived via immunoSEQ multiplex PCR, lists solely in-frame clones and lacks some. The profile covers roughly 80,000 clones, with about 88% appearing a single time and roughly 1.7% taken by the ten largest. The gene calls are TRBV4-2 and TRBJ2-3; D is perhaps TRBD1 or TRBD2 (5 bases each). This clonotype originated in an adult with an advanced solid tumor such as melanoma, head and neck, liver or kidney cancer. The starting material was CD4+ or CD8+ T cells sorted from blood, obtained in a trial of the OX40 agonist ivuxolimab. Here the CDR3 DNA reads TGTGCCAGCAGCCGGAATGTGGGGGAAAGCACAGATACGCAGTATTTT. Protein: CASSRNVGESTDTQYF.